This entry lists 22 T cell receptor beta chains sequenced from one sample in a study of blood T cells in healthy people across ages. A sample-barcoded 5' primer and a J-beta primer mix were used in a second PCR of about 7 to 12 cycles. TCRdb used MiXCR to reprocess the 5' RACE reads, holding one entry per CDR3 protein. The profile shows 710,000 or so distinct CDR3 sequences, 32% of them singletons. Source material: blood. These receptors were obtained from a woman of 80 years or more in good health.

With regard to this clonotype: A much bigger clone sits one base away, suggesting this may be a read error. The rearrangement links TRBV20-1 to TRBJ2-3; the match to TRBD1 covers 7 bases. Looked up from germline, CDR1 is DFQATT and CDR2 is SNEGSKA (reference sequence). Trimming at V came to 0 bases and at J to 5 bases, leaving 8 bases not matched to a gene. The CDR3 spans 15 residues. CDR3 nucleotide sequence: TGCAGTGCTAGAGATGCAGGGGGAGAGGGAGATACGCAGTATTTT. This sequence encodes CSARDAGGEGDTQYF.

The table lists this clonotype with many counts. The gene calls are TRBV15 and TRBJ2-6, with a possible D match to TRBD2 (5 bases). Germline values: CDR1 LNHNV, CDR2 YYDKDF (reference sequence). The CDR3 sequence is 17 residues long. With 1 base removed from V and 0 bases from J, the gap between germline ends came to 10 bases. The CDR3 coding sequence is TGTGCCACCAGCAGAGGTGCAGGAGGCTCTGGGGCCAACGTCCTGACTTTC. As protein: CATSRGAGGSGANVLTF.

V is TRBV7-2 and J is TRBJ1-1; no clear D gene. The CDR3 is 15 residues long. The germline V gene has CDR1 SGHTA and CDR2 FQGNSA. Trimming removed 2 bases from V and 1 base from J, with 11 bases in between. The CDR3 loop reads CASSLQTFRNTEAFF. The DNA for the CDR3 is TGTGCCAGCAGCTTACAGACGTTTCGGAACACTGAAGCTTTCTTT.

This clonotype showed up many times. The rearrangement joins TRBV7-2 to TRBJ2-4, with 10 nucleotides matching TRBD1. The CDR3 runs 16 residues. Germline loops: CDR1 SGHTA, CDR2 FQGNSA. The V gene end was trimmed by 5 bases and the J gene end by 3 bases; junction bases not matched to a gene: 7. The CDR3 DNA reads as TGTGCCAGCAGCCAGACAGGGGGCGACCGCAAAAACATTCAGTACTTC. Its protein product is CASSQTGGDRKNIQYF.

This clonotype was seen a few times. The chain links TRBV25-1 to TRBJ2-7; D is ambiguous. The germline gives CDR1 MGHDK, CDR2 SYGVNS. The V end lost 4 bases, the J end lost 4 bases, and 8 bases lay between the germline ends. CDR3 length: 12 amino acids. The CDR3 spells CASSARCYEQYF. The CDR3 bases are TGTGCCAGCAGTGCCCGTTGTTACGAGCAGTACTTC.

This sequence joins TRBV4-3 and TRBJ2-4; perhaps D is TRBD1 or TRBD2 (6 bases each). Trimming removed 0 bases at V and 15 bases at J, with 24 bases between. Germline V CDR1 and CDR2: LGHNA, YSLEER. CDR3 length: 16 residues. The CDR3 protein is CASSQDGGRFSETRYF. CDR3 DNA sequence: TGCGCCAGCAGCCAAGATGGGGGGCGGTTCTCAGAGACTCGGTACTTC.

There are a few counts of this clonotype. This clone may be a read error of a much larger clone one base away. V is TRBV15 and J is TRBJ2-4; possible D gene TRBD1, 6 bases. CDR3 length: 15 amino acids. V was shortened by 0 bases and J by 13 bases, with 19 bases between the two germline ends. CDR1 is LNHNV, CDR2 YYDKDF, per germline (reference sequence). DNA of the CDR3: TGTGCCACCAGCAGAGATCGCAGGGGACAAGACACCCAGTACTTC. Residues: CATSRDRRGQDTQYF. Supplemented by reference TRBV15 and TRBJ2-4, the full variable domain reads DAMVIQNPRYQVTQFGKPVTLSCSQTLNHNVMYWYQQKSSQAPKLLFHYYDKDFNNEADTPDNFQSRRPNTSFCFLDIRSPGLGDTAMYLCATSRDRRGQDTQYFGAGTRLSVL.

This clonotype was detected a few times. The gene calls are TRBV9 and TRBJ2-3; D may match TRBD1 or TRBD2 (5 bases each). Germline-derived CDR1 and CDR2 are SGDLS and YYNGEE. Between the trimmed V and J ends, which lost 2 bases and 4 bases, there was a span of 14 bases. This CDR3 region has 15 residues. The CDR3 DNA reads TGTGCCAGCAGCGTGAATCGGCAGGGAGCAGATACGCAGTATTTT. Encoded protein: CASSVNRQGADTQYF.

As for this clonotype: With a much larger clone just one base away, this may be a read error. The chain links TRBV29-1 to TRBJ2-5; 7 bases line up with TRBD2. The CDR3 length is 14 residues. V gave up 3 bases and J gave up 6 bases; unmatched junction bases: 10. Germline loops: CDR1 SQVTM, CDR2 ANQGSEA. Here the CDR3 DNA reads TGCAGCGTTGACGACTCGGGGGGTCGAAAGACCCAGTACTTC. Its translation: CSVDDSGGRKTQYF.

At least ten counts were recorded for this clonotype. The chain joins TRBV20-1 to TRBJ2-5; the match to TRBD2 covers 11 bases. J was trimmed by 3 bases and V by 6 bases; bases with no gene match: 6. Germline loops: CDR1 DFQATT, CDR2 SNEGSKA (reference sequence). This CDR3 has 14 amino acids. As DNA, the CDR3 is TGCAGTGCGAATTTAGCGGGGGGGAAAGAGACCCAGTACTTC. Encoded protein: CSANLAGGKETQYF.

On this clonotype itself: One base away lies a much larger clone, so this may be a sequencing read error. The J gene is TRBJ2-7, the V gene TRBV20-1; 10 bases agree with TRBD1. CDR3 length: 12 amino acids. CDR1 is DFQATT, CDR2 SNEGSKA, per germline (reference sequence). For the CDR3, the DNA is TGCGGCGCCGGGACAGGGGTAAGCGAGCAGTACTTC. Its translation: CGAGTGVSEQYF.

In its sample, this clonotype was seen many times. One end of the junction does not line up with germline, which may come from a read error. This rearrangement joins TRBV5-1 to TRBJ2-3; a weak D match, TRBD1 (5 bases). The CDR3 spans 12 residues. Per the germline V gene, CDR1 is SGHRS and CDR2 is YFSETQ. The DNA for the CDR3 is TGCGCCAGCAGCCCTGAGACAGAAACGCAGTATTTT. It translates to CASSPETETQYF.

Only a few counts were recorded for this clonotype. At one end the junction does not follow the germline gene, possibly because of a read error. The CDR3, as DNA: TGTACCAGCAGTTTGGGAGGAAACTATGGCTACACCTTC. Translating it yields CTSSLGGNYGYTF. J is TRBJ1-2 and V is TRBV12-3 or TRBV12-4, with unresolved D. The CDR3 is 13 residues long.

This rearrangement joins TRBV5-6 to TRBJ1-1; the D gene is possibly TRBD1 (5 bases). The V gene's germline CDR1 is SGHDT and CDR2 YYEEEE. Trimming cost V 3 bases and J 0 bases, with 12 bases left between them. There are 15 residues in the CDR3. This CDR3 is CASSWGGRMNTEAFF. CDR3 nucleotides: TGTGCCAGCAGCTGGGGGGGGAGAATGAACACTGAAGCTTTCTTT.

Concerning this clonotype: A much bigger clone sits one base away, suggesting this may be a read error. The chain has TRBV10-1 and TRBJ2-7; TRBD2 agrees at 8 bases. The J call is in doubt because the DNA end fits TRBJ2-5 better. The germline gives CDR1 WNHNN, CDR2 SYGVQD (reference sequence). This CDR3 has 18 amino acids. CDR3 loop: CASSDPRGGAGPDQTQYF. The DNA for the CDR3 is TGCGCCAGCAGTGACCCCCGGGGGGGCGCGGGCCCCGATCAGACCCAGTACTTC.

This clonotype showed up many times. The V and J genes are TRBV28 and TRBJ1-5; no clear D. The germline CDR1 and CDR2 sequences are MDHEN and SYDVKM. The CDR3 is made up of 10 amino acids. Trimming removed 5 bases at V and 5 bases at J, with 1 base between. The CDR3 reads CASSDQPQHF. CDR3 DNA sequence: TGTGCCAGCAGTGATCAGCCCCAGCATTTT.

This clonotype was recorded at least ten times. The chain joins TRBV20-1 to TRBJ2-1; D unclear. V was pared by 5 bases and J by 4 bases, with 12 bases between. There are 13 residues in the CDR3. Germline values: CDR1 DFQATT, CDR2 SNEGSKA (reference sequence). In DNA, the CDR3 is TGCAGTGCTGCCCTGATCGGGTACAATGAGCAGTTCTTC. Its protein is CSAALIGYNEQFF.

This clonotype was picked up many times. This chain uses TRBV9 with TRBJ2-3; 10 nucleotides line up with TRBD2. Looked up from germline, CDR1 is SGDLS and CDR2 is YYNGEE. The J segment lost 5 bases and the V segment lost 1 base, leaving 4 bases of the junction unmatched. The CDR3 spans 15 residues. In nucleotides, the CDR3 is TGTGCCAGCAGCGTAAGCGGGGGGGCTCGAGATACGCAGTATTTT. It translates to CASSVSGGARDTQYF.

This clonotype was recorded a few times. J is TRBJ1-2 and V is TRBV6-5; D is uncertain. V lost 5 bases to trimming and J lost 2 bases, with 18 bases between them. The CDR3 covers 16 residues. Germline V CDR1 and CDR2: MNHEY, SVGAGI. The CDR3 region has the DNA TGTGCCAGCAGTAACCTTAAAGCCTGGCCCAACTATGGCTACACCTTC. It translates to CASSNLKAWPNYGYTF.

The chain is built from TRBV2 and TRBJ2-2; 15 bases agree with TRBD2. The CDR3 extends over 17 amino acids. Germline V gives CDR1 SNHLY, CDR2 FYNNEI. Unmatched junction bases numbered 3, after V lost 3 bases and J lost 4 bases. The CDR3 DNA reads TGTGCCAGCAGTGAGGGACTAGCGGGGGGAATCACCGGGGAGCTGTTTTTT. It yields the protein CASSEGLAGGITGELFF. Full variable domain (rest looked up from reference TRBV2 and TRBJ2-2): EPEVTQTPSHQVTQMGQEVILRCVPISNHLYFYWYRQILGQKVEFLVSFYNNEISEKSEIFDDQFSVERPDGSNFTLKIRSTKLEDSAMYFCASSEGLAGGITGELFFGEGSRLTVL.

This chain joins TRBV10-3 and TRBJ1-4; D uncertain. The CDR3 consists of 14 residues. CDR1 and CDR2 (germline): ENHRY, SYGVKD. V lost 5 bases, J lost 2 bases, and 9 bases lay in between. CDR3 DNA sequence: TGTGCCATCAGTCACGGAGGCACTAATGAAAAACTGTTTTTT. This translates into CAISHGGTNEKLFF.

About this clonotype itself: One end of the junction fails to match germline, which may point to a read error. Written as DNA, the CDR3 is TGTGCCGGCAGCTTAGCCGGGACTAGCAGATACAATGAGCAGTTCTTC. Its translation: CAGSLAGTSRYNEQFF. The chain has TRBV7-8 and TRBJ2-1, with 9 bases fitting TRBD2. The V gene's germline CDR1 is SGHVS and CDR2 FQNEAQ. The CDR3 covers 16 residues. Looking up the rest from reference TRBV7-8 and TRBJ2-1 gives the full variable domain: GAGVSQSPRYKVAKRGQDVALRCDPISGHVSLFWYQQALGQGPEFLTYFQNEAQLDKSGLPSDRFFAERPEGSVSTLKIQRTQQEDSAVYLCAGSLAGTSRYNEQFFGPGTRLTVL.